The 27 T cell receptor beta chains in this list originate from one sample, sequenced in a study of T cell clones after liver transplantation. The repertoire was sequenced with immunoSEQ multiplex PCR; TCRdb's copy has only in-frame clones and lacks some. This sample has tens of thousands of clones, with approximately 87% found just once. Sequencing was performed on CD4+ T cells from blood, taken at the 22-month timepoint. The receptors originated from a human patient who received a liver transplant. Some T cells may possibly be graft donor cells.

J is TRBJ1-4 and V is TRBV5-1; 8 bases match TRBD1. The CDR3 has 16 residues. Trimming at V came to 4 bases and at J to 8 bases, leaving 13 bases not matched to a gene. CDR1 and CDR2 (germline): SGHRS, YFSETQ. The CDR3: CASSPAQGGSREKLFF. The CDR3 DNA is TGCGCCAGCAGCCCCGCACAGGGGGGGTCCCGCGAAAAACTGTTTTTT.

The rearrangement uses TRBV19 and TRBJ1-3; the D is unclear. Germline CDR1 reads LNHDA; CDR2 reads SQIVND (reference sequence). V lost 3 bases and J lost 5, with 5 bases in between. The CDR3 is 12 residues long. The CDR3 protein is CASSIGRNTIYF. In nucleotides, the CDR3 is TGTGCCAGTAGTATTGGGAGAAACACCATATATTTT.

This chain connects TRBV12-5 to TRBJ2-2; D might be TRBD2 (5 bases). V lost 2 bases and J 7 bases, leaving 20 bases between the germline ends. The CDR3 is 17 amino acids. In germline, CDR1 is LGHNT, CDR2 FRNRAP. The CDR3 loop reads CASGLSREAGSGGELFF. The CDR3, as DNA: TGTGCTAGTGGTTTGTCACGAGAGGCAGGAAGCGGCGGGGAGCTGTTTTTT.

The chain carries TRBV7-2 and TRBJ2-3; D is tentatively TRBD1 or TRBD2 (6 bases each). Trimming removed 9 bases from V and 0 bases from J, with 10 bases in between. This CDR3 is 13 amino acids long. Germline CDR1 reads SGHTA; CDR2 reads FQGNSA. The CDR3 DNA sequence: TGTGCCAGTAGGGGGGCCAGCACAGATACGCAGTATTTT. Amino acid sequence: CASRGASTDTQYF. Complete variable domain (other parts from reference TRBV7-2 and TRBJ2-3): GAGVSQSPSNKVTEKGKDVELRCDPISGHTALYWYRQSLGQGLEFLIYFQGNSAPDKSGLPSDRFSAERTGGSVSTLTIQRTQQEDSAVYLCASRGASTDTQYFGPGTRLTVL.

This chain links TRBV11-3 with TRBJ2-7; TRBD2 matches at 8 bases. In germline, CDR1 is SGHNT, CDR2 YENEEA. This CDR3 comprises 15 residues. J lost 1 base, V lost 2 bases, and 4 bases had no gene match. The CDR3 DNA reads as TGTGCCAGCAGCTTACTAACTAGCGGTTCCTACGAGCAGTACTTC. As protein: CASSLLTSGSYEQYF.

J is TRBJ1-2 and V is TRBV7-2; 12 bases agree with TRBD1. J lost 7 bases, V lost 5 bases, and 2 bases had no gene match. The CDR3 has 13 amino acids. Germline values: CDR1 SGHTA, CDR2 FQGNSA. CDR3 loop: CASSRGQGAGYTF. As DNA, the CDR3 is TGTGCCAGCAGCAGGGGACAGGGGGCTGGCTACACCTTC.

The chain recombines TRBV28 with TRBJ1-5, with a possible D match to TRBD1 (5 bases). This CDR3 has 15 amino acids. CDR1 MDHEN and CDR2 SYDVKM come from the germline V gene. Between the trimmed V and J ends, which lost 6 bases and 2 bases, there was a span of 14 bases. CDR3 sequence (DNA): TGTGCCAGCAGCCCGTCCTGGGGCGGCAATCAGCCCCAGCATTTT. This encodes CASSPSWGGNQPQHF.

V is TRBV13 and J is TRBJ2-7, with no clear D. Between the trimmed V and J ends, which lost 3 bases and 7 bases, there was a span of 13 bases. CDR1 is PRHDT, CDR2 FYEKMQ, per germline (reference sequence). This CDR3 has 13 amino acids. The CDR3 nucleotides are TGTGCCAGCAGCTTTTCGGCGGTCTTGGAGCAGTACTTC. Its translation: CASSFSAVLEQYF.

The sample holds a few counts of this clone. The chain is built from TRBV6-5 and TRBJ1-6; D possibly corresponds to TRBD1 (5 bases). V was clipped by 6 bases and J by 5 bases, with 11 bases between them. The CDR3 runs 14 residues. Germline CDR1 is MNHEY and CDR2 is SVGAGI. The CDR3 loop reads CASSRQPHNSPLHF. CDR3 in DNA: TGTGCCAGCAGCCGACAGCCCCATAATTCACCCCTCCACTTT.

The chain has TRBV28 and TRBJ2-5; TRBD1 aligns across 9 bases. Germline-derived CDR1 and CDR2 are MDHEN and SYDVKM. The V gene end was trimmed by 3 bases and the J gene end by 4 bases; junction bases not matched to a gene: 6. This CDR3 spans 15 amino acids. In nucleotides, the CDR3 is TGTGCCAGCAGTTTCGGGACAGGGTTCGTAGAGACCCAGTACTTC. Residues: CASSFGTGFVETQYF.

The chain has TRBV11-3 and TRBJ2-1; D gene uncertain. This CDR3 is built from 15 residues. Trimming left V 3 bases short and J 2 bases short, with 11 bases between. The germline V gene encodes CDR1 SGHNT and CDR2 YENEEA. The CDR3 bases are TGTGCCAGCAGCTTTTCGCCCGGGCCCTACAATGAGCAGTTCTTC. This encodes CASSFSPGPYNEQFF.

This clone appeared a few times. The rearrangement joins TRBV30 to TRBJ2-2; D call uncertain. Trimming shortened V by 2 bases and J by 5 bases, and 9 bases separated the two germline ends. CDR1 and CDR2 from the germline V gene are GTSNPN and SVGIG (reference sequence). This CDR3 is 13 amino acids long. CDR3 loop: CAWSSSRTGELFF. DNA for the CDR3: TGTGCCTGGAGTTCCTCGAGAACCGGGGAGCTGTTTTTT.

The chain combines TRBV11-2 with TRBJ2-1; D is undetermined. The V gene lost 4 bases and the J gene lost 0 bases, with 7 bases spanning the gap. The CDR3 length is 14 residues. CDR1 and CDR2 from the germline V gene are SGHAT and FQNNGV. CDR3 DNA: TGTGCCAGCAGCTCGTTGTCCTCCTACAATGAGCAGTTCTTC. Translated: CASSSLSSYNEQFF.

This clone was seen more than once but under ten times. The rearrangement joins TRBV2 to TRBJ1-1; 7 nucleotides align to TRBD1. The CDR3 length is 13 residues. Germline V lookup: CDR1 SNHLY, CDR2 FYNNEI. The V and J ends lost 8 bases and 5 bases, in that order; junction bases with no gene match: 8. CDR3 in amino acids: CASQGDIVTEAFF. The CDR3 DNA follows: TGTGCCAGCCAGGGGGACATTGTTACTGAAGCTTTCTTT. Variable domain in full (rest from reference TRBV2 and TRBJ1-1): EPEVTQTPSHQVTQMGQEVILRCVPISNHLYFYWYRQILGQKVEFLVSFYNNEISEKSEIFDDQFSVERPDGSNFTLKIRSTKLEDSAMYFCASQGDIVTEAFFGQGTRLTVV.

The V and J genes are TRBV19 and TRBJ1-2, with D possibly TRBD1 on 6 matching bases. Trimming stripped 9 bases from V and 3 bases from J, with 11 bases between. The CDR3 is 12 amino acids. CDR1 LNHDA and CDR2 SQIVND come from the germline V gene (reference sequence). CDR3 DNA sequence: TGTGCCAGCACGGACAGTGACTATGGCTACACCTTC. It yields the protein CASTDSDYGYTF.

The rearrangement uses TRBV5-1 and TRBJ2-7, with 11 bases lining up with TRBD2. Germline values: CDR1 SGHRS, CDR2 YFSETQ. CDR3 length equals 14 residues. J gave up 6 bases and V 1 base, and 3 bases lay outside the gene matches. CDR3 bases: TGCGCCAGCAGCTTGAGTCTAGCGGGGGGCGAGCAGTACTTC. Translating gives CASSLSLAGGEQYF. Full variable domain (remainder filled in from reference TRBV5-1 and TRBJ2-7): KAGVTQTPRYLIKTRGQQVTLSCSPISGHRSVSWYQQTPGQGLQFLFEYFSETQRNKGNFPGRFSGRQFSNSRSEMNVSTLELGDSALYLCASSLSLAGGEQYFGPGTRLTVT.

The chain has TRBV5-1 and TRBJ2-5; TRBD2 agrees at 10 bases. CDR1 SGHRS and CDR2 YFSETQ come from the germline V gene. This CDR3 has 17 residues. V was clipped by 0 bases and J by 6 bases; unmatched bases: 11. The CDR3 nucleotides are TGCGCCAGCAGCTTGGGTTCGCTGGCTAGCGGGAGACAGACCCAGTACTTC. Translated: CASSLGSLASGRQTQYF.

The gene calls are TRBV4-3 and TRBJ2-2; 11 nucleotides agree with TRBD2. CDR1 LGHNA and CDR2 YSLEER come from the germline V gene. The CDR3 covers 20 residues. Trimming removed 2 bases from V and 5 bases from J; junction bases left unmatched: 16. Written as DNA, the CDR3 is TGCGCCAGCAGCCAATCCGCCTATAGCGGGAGGGCCCTCTGGACCGGGGAGCTGTTTTTT. Translating gives CASSQSAYSGRALWTGELFF.

The chain is built from TRBV4-1 and TRBJ1-5; 7 bases line up with TRBD1. CDR1 is MGHRA, CDR2 YSYEKL, per germline. With V trimmed by 1 base and J by 7 bases, 7 bases remained unmatched. The CDR3 extends over 15 amino acids. The CDR3 DNA reads as TGCGCCAGCAGCCAAGGACAGGGCCCCTCCCAGCCCCAGCATTTT. It specifies CASSQGQGPSQPQHF.

The chain is built from TRBV6-5 and TRBJ1-2; D may be TRBD1 (6 bases). With 5 bases removed from V and 5 bases from J, the gap between germline ends came to 18 bases. The CDR3 covers 15 residues. Germline loops: CDR1 MNHEY, CDR2 SVGAGI. The CDR3 coding sequence is TGTGCCAGCAGTAAAAATCAGGGGACGCCTTATGGCTACACCTTC. It encodes CASSKNQGTPYGYTF.

The V call is TRBV7-3, the J call TRBJ2-1, with TRBD2 matching 10 bases. CDR3 length: 16 amino acids. Unmatched junction bases numbered 8, after V lost 2 bases and J lost 7 bases. Germline lookup yields CDR1 SGHTA and CDR2 FQGTGA. The CDR3 reads CASSLSGLAERNEQFF. In DNA form, the CDR3 reads TGTGCCAGCAGCTTATCAGGACTAGCGGAAAGGAATGAGCAGTTCTTC.

The gene calls are TRBV4-2 and TRBJ1-4; weak D call: TRBD1 (5 bases). The germline V gene has CDR1 LGHNA and CDR2 YNFKEQ. The CDR3 spans 15 residues. V lost 0 bases, J lost 5 bases, and 10 bases lay in between. CDR3 DNA: TGTGCCAGCAGCCAAGATTCAAGGGGAAATGAAAAACTGTTTTTT. It yields the protein CASSQDSRGNEKLFF.

The CDR3 region has the DNA TGTGCCAGCAGTTCTTGGACTAGCGGGAGTGCGGGGCAAGAGACCCAGTACTTC. It translates to CASSSWTSGSAGQETQYF. The gene calls are TRBV28 and TRBJ2-5, with 13 bases lining up with TRBD2. The CDR3 totals 18 residues. The V gene's germline CDR1 is MDHEN and CDR2 SYDVKM. The V segment lost 4 bases and the J segment 2 bases; nucleotides outside the gene matches: 10.

J is TRBJ1-5 and V is TRBV28; D ambiguous. Germline assignment: CDR1 MDHEN and CDR2 SYDVKM. Trimming left V 7 bases short and J 3 bases short, with 13 bases between. This CDR3 contains 14 residues. The CDR3, as DNA: TGTGCCAGCATCTCCGGACCCAACAATCAGCCCCAGCATTTT. Protein product: CASISGPNNQPQHF.

This sequence joins TRBV29-1 and TRBJ2-1; 9 bases match TRBD1. CDR1 and CDR2 (germline): SQVTM, ANQGSEA. The V segment lost 2 bases and the J segment 5 bases; nucleotides outside the gene matches: 7. The CDR3 is 15 residues long. CDR3 in DNA: TGCAGCGTTGAATTGGGACAGGGCCGAGACAATGAGCAGTTCTTC. Its translation is CSVELGQGRDNEQFF.

This chain uses TRBV9 with TRBJ2-7; TRBD2 matches at 10 bases. Losses at the gene ends were 3 bases for V and 2 bases for J; bases not matched to a gene: 14. CDR1 and CDR2 (germline): SGDLS, YYNGEE. This CDR3 contains 18 residues. CDR3 nucleotides: TGTGCCAGCAGCGACTCTCCGGGGAGCGGGAGGGGTACCTACGAGCAGTACTTC. Translating it yields CASSDSPGSGRGTYEQYF.

The chain joins TRBV4-3 to TRBJ2-7, with a possible D match to TRBD1 (5 bases). Germline loops: CDR1 LGHNA, CDR2 YSLEER. Trimming cost V 0 bases and J 5 bases, with 14 bases left between them. The CDR3 contains 15 residues. The chain's CDR3 is CASSQDYGPQDEQYF. In nucleotides, the CDR3 is TGCGCCAGCAGCCAAGATTATGGACCACAGGACGAGCAGTACTTC.